Below are 30 T cell receptor beta chains sequenced from a single sample in a study of T cells after somatic rescue of genetic block (TCRdb year 2020). Libraries were constructed by the immunoSEQ multiplex PCR assay. TCRdb limited this immuneACCESS table to in-frame rearrangements with V and J called. A share of clones is missing; checked studies link under half to unresolved V genes, and the rest is unexplained. This sample is represented by over 55,000 clones; approximately 90% of them were singletons. Clones ranked in the top ten supply approximately 3% of the sample. Sequencing was carried out using peripheral blood mononuclear cells (PBMCs). Receptors were obtained from a man aged 35 to 55.

The rearrangement links TRBV9 to TRBJ1-3, with D uncertain. This CDR3 region has 17 residues. Germline lookup yields CDR1 SGDLS and CDR2 YYNGEE. V gave up 4 bases and J gave up 1 base, with 18 bases separating them. CDR3 residues: CASSLTPPSVSGNTIYF. The DNA of the CDR3 is TGTGCCAGCAGCCTCACCCCCCCCAGTGTGTCTGGAAACACCATATATTTT. The full variable domain, with the rest looked up from reference TRBV9 and TRBJ1-3, is DSGVTQTPKHLITATGQRVTLRCSPRSGDLSVYWYQQSLDQGLQFLIQYYNGEERAKGNILERFSAQQFPDLHSELNLSSLELGDSALYFCASSLTPPSVSGNTIYFGEGSWLTVV.

The chain recombines TRBV9 with TRBJ2-3; no clear D. The CDR3 has 14 amino acids. V shed 4 bases and J shed 0 bases, with 9 bases lying between them. Germline values: CDR1 SGDLS, CDR2 YYNGEE. The CDR3 region has the DNA TGTGCCAGCAGCCCGATGACTAGCACAGATACGCAGTATTTT. As protein: CASSPMTSTDTQYF. The variable domain in full, completed from reference TRBV9 and TRBJ2-3, reads DSGVTQTPKHLITATGQRVTLRCSPRSGDLSVYWYQQSLDQGLQFLIQYYNGEERAKGNILERFSAQQFPDLHSELNLSSLELGDSALYFCASSPMTSTDTQYFGPGTRLTVL.

The chain recombines TRBV9 with TRBJ1-1; D perhaps matches TRBD1 (6 bases). In germline, CDR1 is SGDLS, CDR2 YYNGEE. V gave up 4 bases and J gave up 0 bases, with 16 bases separating them. The CDR3 totals 16 residues. The CDR3 sequence: CASSPRGQHMNTEAFF. The CDR3 nucleotides read TGTGCCAGCAGCCCCAGAGGACAGCACATGAACACTGAAGCTTTCTTT.

The chain joins TRBV29-1 to TRBJ2-5; TRBD2 agrees at 10 bases. The CDR3 is made up of 14 amino acids. After removal of 4 bases from V and 1 base from J, the junction contained 3 bases not matched to a gene. Per the germline V gene, CDR1 is SQVTM and CDR2 is ANQGSEA. In DNA form, the CDR3 reads TGCAGCGTTGGCGAGCGGGGGGGCCAAGAGACCCAGTACTTC. Protein sequence: CSVGERGGQETQYF.

This chain joins TRBV20-1 and TRBJ2-1, with D unresolved. Germline values: CDR1 DFQATT, CDR2 SNEGSKA (reference sequence). The CDR3 contains 11 residues. V dropped 6 bases and J dropped 4 bases, with 7 bases sitting between them. CDR3 residues: CSATQYNEQFF. As DNA, the CDR3 is TGCAGTGCCACACAGTACAATGAGCAGTTCTTC.

The V and J genes are TRBV2 and TRBJ1-6; D is ambiguous. Germline lookup yields CDR1 SNHLY and CDR2 FYNNEI. This CDR3 contains 17 residues. Trimming took off 6 bases at V and 0 bases at J, with 15 bases between the two ends. The CDR3 sequence is CASSHRSPFSYNSPLHF. CDR3 in DNA: TGTGCCAGCAGCCACAGATCACCCTTCTCCTATAATTCACCCCTCCACTTT.

The rearrangement uses TRBV27 and TRBJ2-3, with 8 bases matching TRBD1. Germline CDR1 reads MNHEY; CDR2 reads SMNVEV (reference sequence). The J segment lost 7 bases and the V segment lost 5 bases, leaving 5 bases of the junction unmatched. The CDR3 has 13 amino acids. This CDR3 reads CASSTDRDNTQYF. The CDR3 DNA reads TGTGCCAGCAGTACGGACAGGGATAATACGCAGTATTTT.

The chain employs TRBV11-2 and TRBJ2-2; tentative D call: TRBD1 (6 bases). The CDR3 is 18 residues long. Germline V lookup: CDR1 SGHAT, CDR2 FQNNGV. Trimming pared 5 bases from V and 2 bases from J, leaving 21 bases between. This CDR3 is CASSPVRDRDKNTGELFF. The CDR3 bases are TGTGCCAGCAGCCCAGTCCGAGACCGGGACAAAAACACCGGGGAGCTGTTTTTT.

This chain joins TRBV2 and TRBJ1-2, with D unresolved. Germline CDR1 SNHLY, CDR2 FYNNEI. The CDR3 runs 13 residues. Trimming cost V 7 bases and J 0 bases, with 9 bases left between them. The CDR3 here is CASKDRANYGYTF. CDR3 DNA sequence: TGTGCCAGCAAGGACCGAGCTAACTATGGCTACACCTTC.

The chain is built from TRBV6-5 and TRBJ1-1; D remains unclear. The CDR3 consists of 13 residues. The V and J ends lost 5 bases and 1 base respectively, with 8 bases between them. CDR1 and CDR2 (germline): MNHEY, SVGAGI. This chain's CDR3 is CASSQTSNTEAFF. The CDR3 DNA reads as TGTGCCAGCAGTCAAACATCGAACACTGAAGCTTTCTTT.

The chain uses TRBV4-2 and TRBJ2-1; TRBD2 aligns across 9 bases. The CDR3 runs 16 residues. CDR1 and CDR2 (germline): LGHNA, YNFKEQ. The junction had 7 bases not matched to a gene; V was cut back by 0 bases and J by 7 bases. For the CDR3, the DNA is TGTGCCAGCAGCCAAGATATTAGCGGGAGTTTAAATGAGCAGTTCTTC. Its protein product is CASSQDISGSLNEQFF.

This clone was recorded only once. The chain has TRBV13 and TRBJ2-1; tentatively, D is TRBD1 or TRBD2 (5 bases each). The CDR3 sequence is 13 residues long. The germline V and J ends were trimmed by 5 bases and 10 bases, with 15 bases remaining between them. Germline V CDR1 and CDR2: PRHDT, FYEKMQ (reference sequence). CDR3 bases: TGTGCCAGCAGCGAGGGGACGGGTGGCGAGCAGTTCTTC. Amino acid sequence: CASSEGTGGEQFF. Looking up the rest from reference TRBV13 and TRBJ2-1 gives the full variable domain: AAGVIQSPRHLIKEKRETATLKCYPIPRHDTVYWYQQGPGQDPQFLISFYEKMQSDKGSIPDRFSAQQFSDYHSELNMSSLELGDSALYFCASSEGTGGEQFFGPGTRLTVL.

This rearrangement joins TRBV6-5 to TRBJ2-5; TRBD2 is a possible D gene (5 bases). CDR3 length: 13 residues. The germline V gene encodes CDR1 MNHEY and CDR2 SVGAGI. Between the trimmed V and J ends, which lost 5 bases and 2 bases, there was a span of 9 bases. CDR3 residues: CASSPGIQETQYF. CDR3 sequence (DNA): TGTGCCAGCAGTCCCGGGATACAAGAGACCCAGTACTTC.

V gene TRBV7-9 combines with J gene TRBJ2-3, with D possibly TRBD2 on 5 matching bases. Germline lookup yields CDR1 SEHNR and CDR2 FQNEAQ (reference sequence). The CDR3 consists of 17 residues. Trimming took off 1 base at V and 0 bases at J, with 14 bases between the two ends. The CDR3 nucleotides read TGTGCCAGCAGCTTAGGCGGGTCCCCTCCGAGCACAGATACGCAGTATTTT. Encoded protein: CASSLGGSPPSTDTQYF.

This rearrangement joins TRBV5-6 to TRBJ2-7; 11 bases are a match to TRBD1. Germline lookup yields CDR1 SGHDT and CDR2 YYEEEE. V shed 4 bases, J shed 4 bases, and the junction held 4 bases outside the gene matches. The CDR3 is 14 residues long. The CDR3 loop reads CASSPGTGGYEQYF. The DNA of the CDR3 is TGTGCCAGCAGCCCAGGGACAGGGGGATACGAGCAGTACTTC.

This sequence joins TRBV4-2 and TRBJ1-5; D possibly corresponds to TRBD1 (5 bases). The germline V gene encodes CDR1 LGHNA and CDR2 YNFKEQ. Trimming removed 5 bases at V and 7 bases at J, with 15 bases between. The CDR3 is 14 amino acids. The CDR3 reads CASSGAGGKQPQHF. CDR3 sequence (DNA): TGTGCCAGCAGCGGGGCGGGGGGGAAACAGCCCCAGCATTTT.

The chain uses TRBV6-5 and TRBJ2-3; 9 nucleotides line up with TRBD1. CDR3 length: 14 amino acids. Germline CDR1 is MNHEY and CDR2 is SVGAGI. Trimming at V came to 6 bases and at J to 4 bases, leaving 5 bases not matched to a gene. CDR3 coding DNA: TGTGCCAGCAGACGACAGGGGGTCGCAGATACGCAGTATTTT. It translates to CASRRQGVADTQYF.

This clone was observed once. The CDR3 nucleotides are TGTGCCAGCAGCCCGGGACGTAGGTTCGCCGAGCAGTACTTC. It specifies CASSPGRRFAEQYF. The chain joins TRBV6-6 to TRBJ2-7, with D possibly called TRBD1 or TRBD2 (5 bases each). The CDR3 has 14 residues. Germline V gives CDR1 MNHNY, CDR2 SVGAGI (reference sequence). Trimming shortened V by 6 bases and J by 6 bases, and 18 bases separated the two germline ends.

The V call is TRBV28, the J call TRBJ2-6, with D tentatively TRBD1 (5 bases). Trimming cost V 6 bases and J 0 bases, with 12 bases left between them. The germline gives CDR1 MDHEN, CDR2 SYDVKM. The CDR3 length is 16 residues. The CDR3 reads CASSPLGASGANVLTF. The DNA of the CDR3 is TGTGCCAGCAGCCCCCTAGGGGCCTCTGGGGCCAACGTCCTGACTTTC.

This clone was observed once. The gene calls are TRBV30 and TRBJ2-1, with TRBD2 matching 9 bases. Per germline, CDR1 GTSNPN and CDR2 SVGIG (reference sequence). The CDR3 runs 13 residues. With 5 bases clipped from V and 2 bases from J, the junction kept 1 base outside the gene matches. In DNA form, the CDR3 reads TGTGCCTGGGCTAGCGGGGCCTACAATGAGCAGTTCTTC. Translating gives CAWASGAYNEQFF.

J is TRBJ2-3 and V is TRBV27, with TRBD2 matching over 11 bases. Germline trimming cut 2 bases from V and 2 bases from J; bases unmatched to any gene: 9. CDR1 is MNHEY, CDR2 SMNVEV, per germline (reference sequence). CDR3 size: 18 residues. CDR3 nucleotides: TGTGCCAGCAGTTTAAAAACCGGGACTAGCGGCTACACAGATACGCAGTATTTT. Translating it yields CASSLKTGTSGYTDTQYF.

This clone appeared once. The chain has TRBV7-7 and TRBJ2-1; TRBD2 aligns across 9 bases. V trimming: 5 bases; J trimming: 9 bases; junction bases outside the gene matches: 5. Per germline, CDR1 SSHAT and CDR2 FNYEAQ (reference sequence). The CDR3 loop spans 13 amino acids. The CDR3 DNA reads TGTGCCAGCAGCCAGGGGACTAGCCGTGAGCAGTTCTTC. This sequence encodes CASSQGTSREQFF.

The chain couples TRBV5-4 to TRBJ2-3; 7 bases line up with TRBD1. Trimming removed 2 bases from V and 4 bases from J; junction bases left unmatched: 4. The germline V gene has CDR1 SGHNT and CDR2 YYREEE (reference sequence). The CDR3 totals 14 residues. In DNA form, the CDR3 reads TGTGCCAGCAGCTTACCGACAGGGTCAGATACGCAGTATTTT. Translating gives CASSLPTGSDTQYF. The variable domain in full, with the rest retrieved from reference TRBV5-4 and TRBJ2-3, is ETGVTQSPTHLIKTRGQQVTLRCSSQSGHNTVSWYQQALGQGPQFIFQYYREEENGRGNFPPRFSGLQFPNYSSELNVNALELDDSALYLCASSLPTGSDTQYFGPGTRLTVL.

The chain combines TRBV2 with TRBJ2-1; 7 nucleotides agree with TRBD2. The germline CDR1 and CDR2 sequences are SNHLY and FYNNEI. The CDR3 covers 11 residues. The V segment lost 7 bases and the J segment 14 bases; nucleotides outside the gene matches: 8. CDR3 amino acids: CASIGTIRKFF. Here the CDR3 DNA reads TGTGCCAGCATTGGGACTATCCGGAAGTTCTTC. Variable domain in full (rest from reference TRBV2 and TRBJ2-1): EPEVTQTPSHQVTQMGQEVILRCVPISNHLYFYWYRQILGQKVEFLVSFYNNEISEKSEIFDDQFSVERPDGSNFTLKIRSTKLEDSAMYFCASIGTIRKFFGPGTRLTVL.

This rearrangement joins TRBV7-9 to TRBJ2-3; D unclear. The V gene lost 5 bases and the J gene lost 6 bases, with 18 bases spanning the gap. CDR3 length equals 15 residues. Germline V CDR1 and CDR2: SEHNR, FQNEAQ (reference sequence). DNA of the CDR3: TGTGCCAGCAGCATAGGACCCGATCTCATGGATACGCAGTATTTT. This codes for CASSIGPDLMDTQYF.

The rearrangement uses TRBV5-6 and TRBJ2-4; no clear D. CDR3 length: 16 residues. The V gene's germline CDR1 is SGHDT and CDR2 YYEEEE. V lost 4 bases and J lost 0, with 14 bases in between. The CDR3 loop is CASSPSPVLAKNIQYF. CDR3 bases: TGTGCCAGCAGCCCTAGTCCCGTTCTAGCCAAAAACATTCAGTACTTC.

The gene calls are TRBV2 and TRBJ1-1; tentative D call: TRBD1 (6 bases). The V end was cut by 5 bases, the J end by 3 bases, with 13 bases between. The CDR3 spans 14 residues. Germline V CDR1 and CDR2: SNHLY, FYNNEI. As DNA, the CDR3 is TGTGCCAGCAGTAAACAGGGTTTAGACACTGAAGCTTTCTTT. It translates to CASSKQGLDTEAFF.

This chain connects TRBV7-2 to TRBJ1-1, with D unresolved. V lost 6 bases to trimming and J lost 0 bases, with 14 bases between them. This CDR3 region has 15 residues. Germline V gene lookup returns CDR1 SGHTA and CDR2 FQGNSA. The CDR3 region has the DNA TGTGCCAGCAGGCTTTCACAGATTGTGAACACTGAAGCTTTCTTT. This sequence encodes CASRLSQIVNTEAFF.

There are a few counts of this clone. The chain has TRBV11-2 and TRBJ2-4; tentatively, D is TRBD1 (5 bases). Germline CDR1 and CDR2: SGHAT and FQNNGV. The CDR3 runs 13 residues. Trimming cost V 1 base and J 5 bases, with 6 bases left between them. CDR3 region: CASSLVGQNIQYF. As DNA, the CDR3 is TGTGCCAGCAGCTTAGTGGGGCAAAACATTCAGTACTTC.

V and J are TRBV27 and TRBJ2-1; 10 nucleotides align to TRBD2. Germline V gives CDR1 MNHEY, CDR2 SMNVEV (reference sequence). V lost 5 bases to trimming and J lost 5 bases; unmatched junction nucleotides: 9. The CDR3 has 16 residues. CDR3 protein: CASSVLLAGSHNEQFF. In DNA, the CDR3 is TGTGCCAGCAGTGTCCTACTAGCGGGAAGTCACAATGAGCAGTTCTTC.